The 13 T cell receptor beta chains below come from one sample, sequenced in a study of blood T cell repertoires in COVID-19. Sequencing was performed with immunoSEQ multiplex PCR; in TCRdb, only in-frame clones are kept and a portion is missing. The sample holds a few hundred thousand clones, approximately 90% seen once. The specimen was peripheral blood. All receptors derive from a woman in her forties or fifties with active or convalescent COVID-19.

The gene calls are TRBV6-2 or TRBV6-3 and TRBJ1-2, with TRBD1 matching 11 bases. This CDR3 is 16 amino acids long. The J segment lost 7 bases and the V segment lost 6 bases, leaving 13 bases of the junction unmatched. Germline V gene sequence: CDR1 MNHEY, CDR2 SVGEGT. CDR3 residues: CASSQIGTGGPSGYTF. Here the CDR3 DNA reads TGTGCCAGCAGCCAGATCGGGACAGGGGGACCGAGTGGCTACACCTTC.

This chain uses TRBV21-1 with TRBJ1-1. TRBV21-1 is termed a pseudogene. The CDR3 runs 14 residues. CDR3 bases: TGTGCCAGCAGCAAGGACTTAATGAACACTGAAGCTTTCTTT. It specifies CASSKDLMNTEAFF.

The rearrangement uses TRBV4-2 and TRBJ1-2; 11 bases match TRBD1. The CDR3 runs 16 residues. Per the germline V gene, CDR1 is LGHNA and CDR2 is YNFKEQ. The trim removed 1 base at V and 3 bases at J, leaving 4 bases unmatched. The CDR3, as DNA: TGTGCCAGCAGCCAAGGGGACAGGGGGTTTGACTATGGCTACACCTTC. Encoded protein: CASSQGDRGFDYGYTF.

The J gene is TRBJ2-4, the V gene TRBV6-6; D possibly corresponds to TRBD1 (5 bases). V gave up 7 bases and J gave up 7 bases, with 11 bases separating them. The CDR3 consists of 12 residues. Germline CDR1 reads MNHNY; CDR2 reads SVGAGI (reference sequence). CDR3 loop: CASKAQGNIQYF. The CDR3 region has the DNA TGTGCCAGCAAGGCCCAGGGCAACATTCAGTACTTC.

V usage is TRBV30 and J usage is TRBJ2-3, with 8 bases identical to TRBD2. After removal of 4 bases from V and 5 bases from J, the junction contained 2 bases not matched to a gene. Germline-derived CDR1 and CDR2 are GTSNPN and SVGIG (reference sequence). The CDR3 spans 12 residues. CDR3 in amino acids: CAWTGGGDTQYF. In DNA form, the CDR3 reads TGTGCCTGGACGGGAGGGGGAGATACGCAGTATTTT.

The chain joins TRBV29-1 to TRBJ1-1, with D maybe TRBD1 (5 bases). Deletions cut 6 bases from V and 5 bases from J, with 16 bases between. The CDR3 is made up of 13 amino acids. The germline CDR1 and CDR2 sequences are SQVTM and ANQGSEA. The CDR3 coding sequence is TGCAGCGTCCCCCAGTGGGGCAGTACTGAAGCTTTCTTT. It is translated as CSVPQWGSTEAFF.

V and J are TRBV12-5 and TRBJ2-7; a possible D gene is TRBD2 (5 bases). The CDR3 has 13 amino acids. Germline loops: CDR1 LGHNT, CDR2 FRNRAP. V was trimmed by 5 bases and J by 2 bases, leaving 10 bases between them. The CDR3 sequence: CASGPGDTYEQYF. CDR3 in DNA: TGTGCTAGTGGTCCCGGGGATACCTACGAGCAGTACTTC.

This clone has a single count. The rearrangement uses TRBV4-3 and TRBJ2-5, with D tentatively TRBD2 (6 bases). Trimming took 0 bases from V and 4 from J, leaving 15 bases between them. This CDR3 has 16 amino acids. Germline assignment: CDR1 LGHNA and CDR2 YSLEER. The CDR3 DNA follows: TGCGCCAGCAGCCAAGAAGGTGGAGGGCCATCAGAGACCCAGTACTTC. Its translation is CASSQEGGGPSETQYF.

The chain uses TRBV6-5 and TRBJ2-7; perhaps TRBD2 as D (7 bases). Germline V gene sequence: CDR1 MNHEY, CDR2 SVGAGI. The V end lost 7 bases, the J end lost 7 bases, and 20 bases lay between the germline ends. The CDR3 totals 14 residues. CDR3 sequence reads: CASKGGPGAKEQYF. CDR3 coding DNA: TGTGCCAGCAAGGGAGGGCCGGGGGCGAAAGAGCAGTACTTC.

The chain has TRBV4-3 and TRBJ2-7, with 8 bases that match TRBD1. Losses at the gene ends were 2 bases for V and 6 bases for J; bases not matched to a gene: 6. CDR3 length: 14 amino acids. Per the germline V gene, CDR1 is LGHNA and CDR2 is YSLEER. The CDR3 loop reads CASSQTTGVGEQYF. The CDR3, as DNA: TGCGCCAGCAGCCAAACGACAGGGGTGGGCGAGCAGTACTTC.

The chain links TRBV6-2 or TRBV6-3 to TRBJ2-1, with D hard to call. The CDR3 contains 13 residues. CDR1 MNHEY and CDR2 SVGEGT come from the germline V gene. V was shortened by 2 bases and J by 4 bases, with 6 bases between the two germline ends. The CDR3 spells CASSYRVYNEQFF. The CDR3 DNA sequence: TGTGCCAGCAGTTACCGGGTTTACAATGAGCAGTTCTTC.

This chain uses TRBV7-2 with TRBJ1-1; D might be TRBD1 (5 bases). This CDR3 region has 15 residues. The V end was cut by 5 bases, the J end by 4 bases, with 17 bases between. Germline values: CDR1 SGHTA, CDR2 FQGNSA. The CDR3 sequence: CASSLMIQVSTEAFF. The CDR3 nucleotides are TGTGCCAGCAGCCTTATGATACAGGTGAGCACTGAAGCTTTCTTT.

The chain recombines TRBV7-9 with TRBJ2-7, with 9 positions matching TRBD1. The CDR3 loop spans 17 amino acids. V trimming: 3 bases; J trimming: 1 base; junction bases outside the gene matches: 10. Germline assignment: CDR1 SEHNR and CDR2 FQNEAQ (reference sequence). Here the CDR3 reads CASSFPLTGTGSYEQYF. The CDR3 coding sequence is TGTGCCAGCAGCTTCCCATTGACCGGGACAGGGTCCTACGAGCAGTACTTC.